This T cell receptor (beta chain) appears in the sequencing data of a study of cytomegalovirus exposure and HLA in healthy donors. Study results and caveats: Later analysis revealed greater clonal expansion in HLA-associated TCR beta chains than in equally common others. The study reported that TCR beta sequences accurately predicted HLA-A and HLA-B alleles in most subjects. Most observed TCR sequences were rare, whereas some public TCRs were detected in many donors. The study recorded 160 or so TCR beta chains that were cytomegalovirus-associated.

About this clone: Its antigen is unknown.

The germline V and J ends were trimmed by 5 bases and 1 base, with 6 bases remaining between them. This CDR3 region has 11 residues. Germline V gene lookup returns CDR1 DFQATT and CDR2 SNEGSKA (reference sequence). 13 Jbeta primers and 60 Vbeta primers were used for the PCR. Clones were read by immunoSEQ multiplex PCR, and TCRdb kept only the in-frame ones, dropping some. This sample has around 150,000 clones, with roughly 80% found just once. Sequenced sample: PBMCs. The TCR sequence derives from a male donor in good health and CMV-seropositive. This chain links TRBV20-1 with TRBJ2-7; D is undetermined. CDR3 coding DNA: TGCAGTGCTGAGGATTCCTACGAGCAGTACTTC. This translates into CSAEDSYEQYF.